The subject of this entry is one TCR beta chain. Germline lookup yields CDR1 MNHNS and CDR2 SASEGT. The V segment lost 8 bases and the J segment 0 bases; nucleotides outside the gene matches: 11. The CDR3 totals 16 residues. This entry belongs to a study of identical twins. TCRdb recomputed calls from the 5' RACE reads with MiXCR, one row per CDR3 protein. The data hold hundreds of thousands of distinct CDR3 sequences, with approximately 18% observed a single time. These same records also appear under a second study, on T cells expressing NK-cell markers. From that report: Dominant NKG2C+ clonotype frequencies of about 1.0-8% of CD8+ T cells were measured in about 6 donors.

The chain employs TRBV6-1 and TRBJ2-5; 8 bases align to TRBD2. This sequence was found in a woman younger than 35 in good health. Sequencing used PBMCs. The CDR3 DNA reads as TGTGCCAGCTTTCTGAGGACTAGCTGGTACCAAGAGACCCAGTACTTC. Protein product: CASFLRTSWYQETQYF.